The 12 T cell receptor beta chains below come from one sample, sequenced in a study of vaccination and CD4 T cells after COVID-19. The Oncomine TCR Beta short-read assay was applied to DNA of cultured CD4+ T cells. From the PCR reads, TCRdb called clonotypes with MiXCR, one entry per CDR3 protein. Of about 23,000 distinct CDR3 sequences in the sample, 58% were seen once. Regarding treatment: approximately 9-day PBMC culture with coronavirus spike peptide pools or control peptides (ViraFEST assay). For these TCRs, the target antigens are not known. The sequencing input was CD4+ T cells from blood, cultured in vitro. The receptor source for this set is a human donor who had recovered from COVID-19.

The CDR3 bases are TGTGCCAGCAGGCGACAGGACAACACCGGGGAGCTGTTTTTT. Protein: CASRRQDNTGELFF. The chain employs TRBV12-3 or TRBV12-4 and TRBJ2-2; a possible D gene is TRBD1 (6 bases). This CDR3 comprises 14 residues. Trimming removed 6 bases from V and 2 bases from J, with 10 bases in between.

V is TRBV6-1 and J is TRBJ2-2; D gene uncertain. The CDR3 has 12 residues. CDR1 MNHNS and CDR2 SASEGT come from the germline V gene. The V end lost 6 bases, the J end lost 8 bases, and 10 bases lay between the germline ends. DNA for the CDR3: TGTGCCAGCAGCAATTACGTGGGGGAGCTGTTTTTT. As protein: CASSNYVGELFF.

This clonotype turned up a few times. The chain carries TRBV21-1 and TRBJ2-5; whether TRBD1, the table's D call, matches the DNA was not checked. TRBV21-1 counts as a pseudogene. The CDR3 runs to 14 residues. CDR3 in DNA: TGTGCCAGCAGCAAAGTTTACGGGCGGGAGACCCAGTACTTC. Translation gives CASSKVYGRETQYF.

The chain joins TRBV7-2 to TRBJ2-2; TRBD2 agrees at 12 bases. The J segment lost 2 bases and the V segment lost 0 bases, leaving 4 bases of the junction unmatched. The germline gives CDR1 SGHTA, CDR2 FQGNSA. This CDR3 comprises 18 residues. For the CDR3, the DNA is TGTACCAGCAGCTTAGCCAAACTAGCGGGGGGCAACACCGGGGAGCTGTTTTTT. Residues: CTSSLAKLAGGNTGELFF.

The gene calls are TRBV7-2 and TRBJ1-2; no clear D gene. Germline V gene lookup returns CDR1 SGHTA and CDR2 FQGNSA. The V end lost 5 bases, the J end lost 2 bases, and 9 bases lay between the germline ends. The CDR3 extends over 13 amino acids. The CDR3 sequence is CASSGSGNYGYTF. CDR3 coding DNA: TGTGCCAGCAGCGGGAGCGGAAACTATGGCTACACCTTC.

The V gene is TRBV6-1, the J gene TRBJ1-2; D is unclear. From germline, CDR1 is MNHNS and CDR2 SASEGT. The CDR3 has 16 amino acids. Trimming removed 7 bases at V and 2 bases at J, with 20 bases between. In nucleotides, the CDR3 is TGTGCCAGCACGAGAGTTTTCAGCCCCGAAAACTATGGCTACACCTTC. Its protein is CASTRVFSPENYGYTF.

This clonotype was detected only a few times. This chain links TRBV15 with TRBJ2-3; possible D gene TRBD1, 5 bases. The CDR3 consists of 15 residues. Trimming took 2 bases from V and 4 from J, leaving 13 bases between them. Germline-derived CDR1 and CDR2 are LNHNV and YYDKDF (reference sequence). Here the CDR3 DNA reads TGTGCCACCAGCAGACAGGGAATTGAGGCAGATACGCAGTATTTT. This encodes CATSRQGIEADTQYF.

V gene TRBV6-5 combines with J gene TRBJ1-5; 7 bases match TRBD1. J lost 5 bases, V lost 7 bases, and 5 bases had no gene match. Germline CDR1 reads MNHEY; CDR2 reads SVGAGI. This CDR3 has 13 residues. DNA for the CDR3: TGTGCCAGCATTACTCAGGGGGATCAGCCCCAGCATTTT. It yields the protein CASITQGDQPQHF.

The chain employs TRBV5-1 and TRBJ2-2; perhaps TRBD1 as D (5 bases). The CDR3 loop spans 13 amino acids. Germline V gene lookup returns CDR1 SGHRS and CDR2 YFSETQ. V lost 4 bases to trimming and J lost 7 bases, with 11 bases between them. This CDR3 is CASSPLRDGELFF. CDR3 DNA sequence: TGCGCCAGCAGCCCCCTCAGGGACGGGGAGCTGTTTTTT.

This clonotype was counted between two and nine times. The chain has TRBV20-1 and TRBJ1-2, with D unresolved. The germline V gene encodes CDR1 DFQATT and CDR2 SNEGSKA (reference sequence). Trimming took 3 bases from V and 4 from J, leaving 15 bases between them. There are 14 residues in the CDR3. Here the CDR3 DNA reads TGCAGTGCTAGTGGGAATCGGCCGACCTATGGCTACACCTTC. This sequence encodes CSASGNRPTYGYTF.

The chain has TRBV7-2 and TRBJ2-2, with 9 bases matching TRBD1. J gave up 6 bases and V 5 bases, and 7 bases lay outside the gene matches. The germline V gene encodes CDR1 SGHTA and CDR2 FQGNSA. This CDR3 comprises 15 residues. The CDR3 loop reads CASSLQGAGSGELFF. CDR3 nucleotide sequence: TGTGCCAGCAGCCTACAGGGGGCGGGTTCCGGGGAGCTGTTTTTT.

This clonotype was seen a handful of times. The chain couples TRBV12-3 or TRBV12-4 to TRBJ1-2, with 10 nucleotides matching TRBD1. The CDR3 is made up of 15 amino acids. V lost 5 bases, J lost 1 base, and 4 bases stayed unmatched. The CDR3 is CASSPRTGGNYGYTF. The CDR3 coding sequence is TGTGCCAGCAGTCCCCGGACAGGGGGTAACTATGGCTACACCTTC.